This T cell receptor (beta chain) was captured by sequencing in a study of T cells after yellow fever vaccination. TCRdb re-derived calls from the 5' RACE reads in MiXCR, one entry per CDR3 protein. The sample comprises around 600,000 distinct CDR3 sequences, more than 9% of which are singletons, and about 16% rests with the top ten. Deletions cut 3 bases from V and 4 bases from J, with 8 bases between. The germline V gene encodes CDR1 SGDLS and CDR2 YYNGEE. This CDR3 is 13 amino acids long. V usage is TRBV9 and J usage is TRBJ1-3, with D unresolved. The receptor comes from a man aged 25-45 years who received the YFV17D yellow fever vaccine. This specimen consisted of PBMCs, obtained on the day of the yellow fever booster vaccination. The CDR3 loop is CASSEAGGNTIYF. The DNA of the CDR3 is TGTGCCAGCAGCGAAGCAGGAGGAAACACCATATATTTT.